This T cell receptor beta chain was sequenced in a study of blood T cells in healthy people across ages. Overall study findings and caveats: A greater number of naive CD4+ cells and higher diversity distinguished long-lived donors from aged donors. Possibly, changes in expanded clonotypes were confounded because donor CMV status was unknown. Across samples, TCR beta diversity tracked strongly with naive T cell percentage.

Germline CDR1 is DFQATT and CDR2 is SNEGSKA (reference sequence). V was pared by 6 bases and J by 4 bases, with 9 bases of the junction left unmatched. This CDR3 spans 16 amino acids. Combining a sample-barcoded 5' primer with a J-beta primer mix, a second PCR ran for 7 to 11 cycles. TCRdb used MiXCR to reprocess the 5' RACE reads, holding one entry per CDR3 protein. The sample contains approximately 810,000 distinct CDR3 sequences, more than 25% of which appear only once. This clonotype was observed many times. The antigen is unknown. No fewer than 6.5 million PBMCs went into each sample. The specimen sequenced was blood. V and J are TRBV20-1 and TRBJ2-1; 13 bases agree with TRBD2. This clonotype was obtained from a woman at least 80 years old in good health. CDR3 in amino acids: CSAVTSGGASYNEQFF. The CDR3 nucleotides read TGCAGTGCCGTAACTAGCGGGGGGGCCAGTTACAATGAGCAGTTCTTC.